The clone carrying this TCR beta chain was found a few times. Its antigen is as yet unknown. This sample was included in a study of memory CD4+ T cells and cytomegalovirus serostatus. Study context: This sample comes from healthy Belgian adults, 9 CMV seropositive, some 22 seronegative.

Findings of the study overall: Of more than 150 reported CMV TCRbeta sequences, 55 to 80 were found in memory CD4+ repertoires.

In the original workflow: After removing out-of-frame reads, millions of distinct TCRbeta sequences remained. The method was immunoSEQ multiplex PCR; TCRdb's version includes in-frame clones alone and lacks a portion of them. That table supplies the V and J calls and clone size; D and trimming were determined from the DNA. The repertoire holds 80,000 to 100,000 clones, roughly 80% seen once, with about 4% in the top ten. Single viable CD3+CD4+CD8-CD45RO+ cells were sorted as the memory CD4+ T cells. The sequencing input was memory CD4+ T cells from blood. This receptor was identified in an adult in good health and CMV-seropositive.

CDR3 region: CASSFVHSDEQYF. In DNA, the CDR3 is TGTGCCAGCAGTTTCGTACACAGTGACGAGCAGTACTTC. The J gene is TRBJ2-7, the V gene TRBV28; D not certain. Trimming stripped 3 bases from V and 5 bases from J, with 11 bases between. The CDR3 sequence is 13 residues long. CDR1 MDHEN and CDR2 SYDVKM come from the germline V gene.